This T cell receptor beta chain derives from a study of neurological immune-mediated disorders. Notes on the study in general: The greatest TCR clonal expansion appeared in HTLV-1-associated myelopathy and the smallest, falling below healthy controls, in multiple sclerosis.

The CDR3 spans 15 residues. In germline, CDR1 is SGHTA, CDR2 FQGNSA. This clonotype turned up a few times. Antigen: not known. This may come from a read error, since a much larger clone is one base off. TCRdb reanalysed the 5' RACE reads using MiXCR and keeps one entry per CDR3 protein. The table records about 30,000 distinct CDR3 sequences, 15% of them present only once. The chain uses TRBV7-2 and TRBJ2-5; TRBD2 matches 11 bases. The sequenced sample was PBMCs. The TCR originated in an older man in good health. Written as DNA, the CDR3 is TGTGCCAGCAGCTTTTCTATACTAGCGGGGGACTCAGTGGACTTC. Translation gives CASSFSILAGDSVDF.